The 12 T cell receptor beta chains presented below share a single source sample, sequenced in a study of blood T cell repertoires in COVID-19. This table comes from immunoSEQ multiplex PCR, and its TCRdb copy is limited to in-frame clones, with some not included. Altogether about 50,000 clones are present, 90% to 95% being singletons, with the ten largest covering 8.5% to 10%. Material: peripheral blood. These receptors were collected from a woman of 80 years or more with acute or convalescent COVID-19.

In nucleotides, the CDR3 is TGTGCCAGCAGCTTGGTTTCGACCGGGGAGCTGTTTTTT. Protein: CASSLVSTGELFF. The chain combines TRBV5-4 with TRBJ2-2; D gene ambiguous. CDR1 is SGHNT, CDR2 YYREEE, per germline (reference sequence). With 0 bases removed from V and 5 bases from J, the gap between germline ends came to 5 bases. This CDR3 has 13 residues.

This clone has only one observation. CDR3 nucleotides: TGTGCCAGCAGCTTCTCCAGACAGGGGCCCACCGGGGAGCTGTTTTTT. Protein: CASSFSRQGPTGELFF. The chain joins TRBV13 to TRBJ2-2; 8 bases match TRBD1. Trimming removed 3 bases from V and 4 bases from J; junction bases left unmatched: 7. Germline CDR1 PRHDT, CDR2 FYEKMQ (reference sequence). The CDR3 runs 16 residues.

J is TRBJ1-5 and V is TRBV19, with D maybe TRBD1 (6 bases). Germline assignment: CDR1 LNHDA and CDR2 SQIVND (reference sequence). V was clipped by 10 bases and J by 4 bases, with 17 bases between them. The CDR3 runs 14 residues. CDR3 nucleotide sequence: TGTGCCACCACGAGAACAGGGAATAATCAGCCCCAGCATTTT. It specifies CATTRTGNNQPQHF.

The chain uses TRBV6-2 or TRBV6-3 and TRBJ1-6; 7 bases agree with TRBD1. The CDR3 length is 15 residues. V lost 2 bases, J lost 10 bases, and 8 bases stayed unmatched. CDR1 and CDR2 from the germline V gene are MNHEY and SVGEGT. The DNA for the CDR3 is TGTGCCAGCAGTTACCCCCAGGGGGGTAACTCACCCCTCCACTTT. Translating gives CASSYPQGGNSPLHF.

The rearrangement uses TRBV6-1 and TRBJ1-5; tentative D call: TRBD1 (5 bases). Trimming removed 2 bases at V and 0 bases at J, with 11 bases between. This CDR3 has 16 residues. Germline CDR1 is MNHNS and CDR2 is SASEGT. This CDR3 is CASSEYRGDSNQPQHF. For the CDR3, the DNA is TGTGCCAGCAGTGAATATCGGGGGGATAGCAATCAGCCCCAGCATTTT.

Only one count was recorded for this clone. The chain couples TRBV7-8 to TRBJ2-1; TRBD2 is a possible D gene (6 bases). Germline lookup yields CDR1 SGHVS and CDR2 FQNEAQ. V shed 5 bases and J shed 9 bases, with 23 bases lying between them. The length of the CDR3 is 16 residues. The chain's CDR3 is CASSQRASEQWGEQFF. The CDR3 DNA sequence: TGTGCCAGCAGCCAGCGGGCTAGCGAACAGTGGGGTGAGCAGTTCTTC.

V gene TRBV2 combines with J gene TRBJ2-5, with 15 nucleotides matching TRBD2. The germline gives CDR1 SNHLY, CDR2 FYNNEI. V lost 1 base and J lost 5; bases outside the gene matches: 14. The CDR3 loop spans 20 amino acids. The CDR3 bases are TGTGCCAGCAGTGAAGTCCGCGGACTAGCGGGAGGGTCGGTTAGGGAGACCCAGTACTTC. This sequence encodes CASSEVRGLAGGSVRETQYF.

The chain uses TRBV30 and TRBJ1-2, with D perhaps matching TRBD1 (5 bases). The germline CDR1 and CDR2 sequences are GTSNPN and SVGIG (reference sequence). Trimming took off 0 bases at V and 0 bases at J, with 11 bases between the two ends. The CDR3 totals 15 residues. CDR3 sequence reads: CAWSVGGASNYGYTF. DNA for the CDR3: TGTGCCTGGAGTGTGGGGGGAGCCTCTAACTATGGCTACACCTTC. Variable domain in full (rest from reference TRBV30 and TRBJ1-2): SQTIHQWPATLVQPVGSPLSLECTVEGTSNPNLYWYRQAAGRGLQLLFYSVGIGQISSEVPQNLSASRPQDRQFILSSKKLLLSDSGFYLCAWSVGGASNYGYTFGSGTRLTVV.

V usage is TRBV6-4 and J usage is TRBJ2-1; 12 bases match TRBD2. The trim removed 6 bases at V and 7 bases at J, leaving 7 bases unmatched. Germline V gives CDR1 MRHNA, CDR2 SNTAGT. The CDR3 covers 15 residues. This chain's CDR3 is CASRPGLAGSNEQFF. CDR3 nucleotide sequence: TGTGCCAGCAGGCCTGGACTAGCGGGAAGTAATGAGCAGTTCTTC.

The chain carries TRBV25-1 and TRBJ1-1; no clear D gene. This CDR3 comprises 13 residues. The V end lost 3 bases, the J end lost 4 bases, and 9 bases lay between the germline ends. Germline V CDR1 and CDR2: MGHDK, SYGVNS. This CDR3 reads CASSDPGSTEAFF. CDR3 nucleotide sequence: TGTGCCAGCAGTGACCCTGGGAGCACTGAAGCTTTCTTT.

This sequence joins TRBV5-1 and TRBJ2-5; D not certain. The germline V gene encodes CDR1 SGHRS and CDR2 YFSETQ. The V and J ends lost 5 bases and 1 base respectively, with 12 bases between them. CDR3 size: 14 residues. The CDR3 DNA sequence: TGCGCCAGCAGTTCCTCCGGTCTCCAAGAGACCCAGTACTTC. It specifies CASSSSGLQETQYF.

This sequence joins TRBV7-2 and TRBJ2-3, with 7 bases fitting TRBD2. The germline V gene has CDR1 SGHTA and CDR2 FQGNSA. The CDR3 length is 16 residues. Trimming cost V 1 base and J 6 bases; bases outside gene matches: 10. CDR3: CASSLVQGLPPDTQYF. The CDR3 DNA sequence: TGTGCCAGCAGCTTAGTTCAGGGACTACCCCCGGATACGCAGTATTTT.